This T cell receptor (beta chain) came from a study of T cells in Graves' hyperthyroidism and ophthalmopathy. The CDR3 has 12 residues. Germline loops: CDR1 SGHRS, CDR2 YFSETQ. J was trimmed by 9 bases and V by 4 bases; bases with no gene match: 6. Enrolled ophthalmopathy patients presented with a Clinical Activity Score of at least 3, a NOSPECS grade of at least 4, and disease duration under 3 months. Fresh 10 ml peripheral blood yielded PBMCs. This clonotype was counted ten times or more. Using RNA transcripts as the source, TCR beta CDR3 regions were amplified. First-round RT-PCR targeting the TCR CDR3 was performed with the HTBI primer set. MiXCR, applied by TCRdb to the multiplex PCR reads, yields one record per CDR3 protein. The sample includes under 400,000 distinct CDR3 sequences, roughly 18% of them seen just once.

This receptor was identified in a woman in her forties with Graves' ophthalmopathy. The gene calls are TRBV5-1 and TRBJ1-1, with 7 positions matching TRBD1. Sequenced material: blood. DNA of the CDR3: TGCGCCAGCAGCGCCGGGACAGCTAAAGCTTTCTTT. Amino acids: CASSAGTAKAFF.